The TCR beta chain described here comes from a study of long-term antiretroviral therapy in people with HIV. In its sample, this clone was seen a few times. Investigators performed immunoSEQ version v3.0 at survey level. In sequencing, about 35,000-50,000 T-cell genomes per sample were targeted. Sequencing used immunoSEQ multiplex PCR; TCRdb keeps in-frame clones, though not all of them. This table holds some 7,800 clones, roughly 80% found once. The V gene's germline CDR1 is LGHNA and CDR2 YNFKEQ. The V segment lost 1 base and the J segment 5 bases; nucleotides outside the gene matches: 7. This CDR3 is 17 amino acids long.

The chain combines TRBV4-2 with TRBJ2-2; 10 bases are shared with TRBD2. Sample: unsorted PBMCs, taken 2.5 to 2.7 years before starting antiretroviral therapy. The receptor was isolated from a man aged 40-50 years with HIV. In DNA form, the CDR3 reads TGTGCCAGCAGCCAAGTCACAGCGGGGGGGCCGACCGGGGAGCTGTTTTTT. Amino acid sequence: CASSQVTAGGPTGELFF.